This entry is about one T cell receptor beta chain. The antigen is unknown. This sample also contains other DNA sequences that code for the same CDR3. The data were obtained in a study of T cell clones after liver transplantation. The repertoire was sequenced with immunoSEQ multiplex PCR; TCRdb's copy has only in-frame clones and lacks some. The top ten hold approximately 1% of the sample, which has 68,000 or so clones, 85% to 95% seen once. Trimming left V 0 bases short and J 0 bases short, with 5 bases between. The CDR3 has 14 amino acids. The germline V gene has CDR1 SGHDT and CDR2 YYEEEE. Findings and limits, study-wide: Low donor cell numbers restricted donor-reactive repertoire measurement in a couple of subjects.

The chain has TRBV5-6 and TRBJ2-3; D not resolved. This sequence originates from a human patient who received a liver transplant. A subset of T cells may come from the graft donor. The sample here was CD4+ T cells from blood, taken nearly 26 months after liver transplant. The CDR3 coding sequence is TGTGCCAGCAGCTTGGGCCTTAGCACAGATACGCAGTATTTT. It yields the protein CASSLGLSTDTQYF. The complete variable domain, with remaining parts taken from reference TRBV5-6 and TRBJ2-3, reads DAGVTQSPTHLIKTRGQQVTLRCSPKSGHDTVSWYQQALGQGPQFIFQYYEEEERQRGNFPDRFSGHQFPNYSSELNVNALLLGDSALYLCASSLGLSTDTQYFGPGTRLTVL.